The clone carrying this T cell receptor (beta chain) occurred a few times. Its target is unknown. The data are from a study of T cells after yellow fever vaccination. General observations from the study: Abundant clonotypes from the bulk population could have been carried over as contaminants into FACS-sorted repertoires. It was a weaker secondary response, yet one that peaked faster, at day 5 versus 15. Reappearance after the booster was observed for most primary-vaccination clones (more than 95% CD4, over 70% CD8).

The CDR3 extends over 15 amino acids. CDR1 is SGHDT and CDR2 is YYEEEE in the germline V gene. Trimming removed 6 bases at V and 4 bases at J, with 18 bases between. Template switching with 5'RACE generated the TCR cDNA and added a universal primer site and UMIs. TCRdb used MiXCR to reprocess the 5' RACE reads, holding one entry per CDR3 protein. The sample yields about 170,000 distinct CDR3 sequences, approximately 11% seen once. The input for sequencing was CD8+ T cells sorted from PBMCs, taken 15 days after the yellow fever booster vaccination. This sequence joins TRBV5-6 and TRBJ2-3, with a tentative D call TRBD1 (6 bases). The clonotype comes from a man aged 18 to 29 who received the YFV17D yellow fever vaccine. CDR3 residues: CASTYSQGRPDTQYF. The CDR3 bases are TGTGCCAGCACCTACTCCCAGGGGCGGCCAGATACGCAGTATTTT.